This T cell receptor (beta chain) was sequenced for a study of cytomegalovirus exposure and HLA in healthy donors. This clone was counted a single time. Researchers ran the PCR with 60 Vbeta and 13 Jbeta primers. Assay: immunoSEQ multiplex PCR; the TCRdb copy retains only in-frame clones and omits some. The table has around 150,000 clones, 75% seen once. Trimming took 2 bases from V and 1 from J; bases not matched to a gene: 2. This CDR3 is 15 amino acids long. The germline V gene has CDR1 MGHRA and CDR2 YSYEKL. Sample: PBMCs. The receptor was derived from a woman aged 45-60 years in good health and CMV-seropositive. The chain links TRBV4-1 to TRBJ2-1, with 7 bases lining up with TRBD1. The CDR3 sequence is CASSQRDSSYNEQFF. The DNA of the CDR3 is TGCGCCAGCAGCCAACGGGACAGTTCCTACAATGAGCAGTTCTTC.